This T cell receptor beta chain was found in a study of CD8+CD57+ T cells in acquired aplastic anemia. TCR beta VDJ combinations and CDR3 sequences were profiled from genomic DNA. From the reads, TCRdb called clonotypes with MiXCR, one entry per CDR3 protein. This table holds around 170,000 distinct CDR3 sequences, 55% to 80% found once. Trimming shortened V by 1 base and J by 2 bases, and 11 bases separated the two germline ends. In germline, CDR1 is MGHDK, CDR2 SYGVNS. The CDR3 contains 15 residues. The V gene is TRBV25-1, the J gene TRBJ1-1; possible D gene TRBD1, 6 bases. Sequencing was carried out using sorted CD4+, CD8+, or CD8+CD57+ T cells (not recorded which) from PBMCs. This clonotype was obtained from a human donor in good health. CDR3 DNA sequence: TGTGCCAGCAGTGAATCGCAGGGGATAAACACTGAAGCTTTCTTT. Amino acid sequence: CASSESQGINTEAFF.